The present TCR beta chain was sequenced within a study of beta chain features in type 1 diabetes (dated by TCRdb to 2016 to 2018). General notes on the study: Mean age, gender distribution, total cell number and subset yield were not different between patients and healthy donors. A total of some 110 million sorted cells were examined across all samples, and a strong correlation was observed between cell number per subset and RNA yield. In the study, recently diagnosed type 1 diabetes patients and matched healthy donors were compared on the TCRB repertoires of their sorted circulating CD4+ T cell subsets. Naive and central memory subsets were obtained from all 30 or so donors, but regulatory and stem cell-like memory subsets were isolated from only 8 patients and roughly 8 healthy donors. The paper as a whole reports these results and caveats: Naive, central memory and regulatory TCRB repertoires appeared to be more alike among patients than among healthy donors. A moderate but significant shortening of TCRB CDR3 length was observed in type 1 diabetes patients in all four CD4+ subsets. PCR might favor shorter templates, but patient and control samples were amplified and corrected together, so any skew would affect both groups equally. Because cDNA rather than genomic DNA was sequenced, highly expressing activated cells could have been over-represented, although no difference in activation and CD3 levels was found between groups. Because the HLA sub-analyses included only small numbers of individuals, any influence of HLA type on TCRB rearrangement was left unresolved. Patients with type 1 diabetes made fewer insertions and deleted more nucleotides at VDJ recombination sites, implying thymic rearrangement abnormalities.

From each donor, a single peripheral blood sample of around 120 mL on average was drawn into heparinised tubes. A BD FACSAria II was used to sort naive, central memory, regulatory and stem cell-like memory CD4+ T cells with a panel that included CD45RO, CCR7, CD25, CD127, CD95 and CD27. All sorted populations exceeded 95% purity. PBMCs were isolated right away by Lymphoprep density gradient centrifugation and were stained directly, without culture. So that batch effects would be minimized, each experiment stained and sorted samples in pairs, pairing one healthy donor with one patient. Points on this clone: Its binding antigen is unknown. No clone much larger than this one lies a single base away; base qualities are absent.

All of the isolated RNA was reverse transcribed with the High Capacity cDNA Reverse Transcription Kit, so expressed TCRB transcripts were sequenced. Deep immunoSEQ sequencing was applied to naive, central memory and regulatory T cell samples, giving an average of about 3.57 million total reads per sample. Sorted cells were lysed in RLT buffer and RNA was extracted with DNase-treated RNeasy Micro or Mini kits, depending on cell number. Each cell subset was processed on its own to prevent cross-contamination, while patient and healthy donor samples were processed together. The immunoSEQ multiplex PCR was used to amplify TCRB sequences from cDNA, generating 87-bp fragments that spanned the CDR3 region. Sequencing of the amplicons was done on the Illumina HiSeq platform. The paper's data handling went like this. PCR bias was corrected computationally using synthetic template baselines, and reads within Hamming distance 2 were collapsed, with unmergeable singletons discarded. Reads were aligned to IMGT to assign V, D and J genes, CDR3 length, and insertions or deletions at six rearrangement sites. Within each subset, clonotype counts were normalized to sorted cell number, and only after that were true diversity and Gini coefficients computed with the tcR R package. The overlap coefficient, calculated on TCRB nucleotide sequences, was used to measure repertoire sharing. Imported from immuneACCESS, the table was reduced by TCRdb to in-frame sequences with V and J called. These copies leave out some clones; in studies compared against another copy, an unresolved V gene accounts for under half, and the cause of the remainder is not known. V, J and clone size reflect that table, while D and trimming were determined from the DNA. The sample contains 95,000 to 150,000 clones, roughly 17% of them found a single time. The top ten hold approximately 2.3% of the sample.

The TCR was taken from a man aged 25-40 years with type 1 diabetes. Material: central memory CD4+ T cells from blood.

CDR3 loop: CASSFMDRVNTEAFF. In nucleotides, the sequence is TGTGCCAGCAGCTTTATGGACAGGGTGAACACTGAAGCTTTCTTT. Recombination linked TRBV11-3 to TRBJ1-1, with 8 middle bases fitting TRBD1. V and J are trimmed by 3 bases and 0 bases, and the gene matches miss 3 bases of the junction. CDR1 and CDR2 were assigned from the germline V gene as SGHNT and YENEEA. The CDR3 measures 15 amino acids from cysteine to phenylalanine. Just the 45-base CDR3 DNA is kept, in frame starting at base 1.